This T cell receptor (beta chain) was found in a study of neurological immune-mediated disorders. Study findings and constraints: Subjects shared no identical expanded-clone CDR3 amino acid sequences, suggesting private TCR-beta repertoires in all groups.

The cDNA was generated through 5'RACE incorporating 10-nucleotide random UMIs. TCRdb ran MiXCR on the 5' RACE reads and lists one entry per CDR3 protein. The sample carries tens of thousands of distinct CDR3 sequences, roughly 13% recorded once. This CDR3 is 16 amino acids long. The germline V gene has CDR1 DFQATT and CDR2 SNEGSKA (reference sequence). The V gene end was trimmed by 2 bases and the J gene end by 10 bases; junction bases not matched to a gene: 12. As for this clonotype: Its antigen is unidentified.

The unsorted libraries had their origin in 2 million PBMCs stored at -80 C. This sequence originates from a woman aged 45-60 years with HTLV-1-associated myelopathy (HAM/TSP). The chain uses TRBV20-1 and TRBJ2-2, with 11 bases matching TRBD1. The specimen sequenced was PBMCs. This CDR3 reads CSARKGQGAWVAELFF. CDR3 sequence (DNA): TGCAGTGCTAGAAAAGGACAGGGGGCTTGGGTCGCGGAGCTGTTTTTT.